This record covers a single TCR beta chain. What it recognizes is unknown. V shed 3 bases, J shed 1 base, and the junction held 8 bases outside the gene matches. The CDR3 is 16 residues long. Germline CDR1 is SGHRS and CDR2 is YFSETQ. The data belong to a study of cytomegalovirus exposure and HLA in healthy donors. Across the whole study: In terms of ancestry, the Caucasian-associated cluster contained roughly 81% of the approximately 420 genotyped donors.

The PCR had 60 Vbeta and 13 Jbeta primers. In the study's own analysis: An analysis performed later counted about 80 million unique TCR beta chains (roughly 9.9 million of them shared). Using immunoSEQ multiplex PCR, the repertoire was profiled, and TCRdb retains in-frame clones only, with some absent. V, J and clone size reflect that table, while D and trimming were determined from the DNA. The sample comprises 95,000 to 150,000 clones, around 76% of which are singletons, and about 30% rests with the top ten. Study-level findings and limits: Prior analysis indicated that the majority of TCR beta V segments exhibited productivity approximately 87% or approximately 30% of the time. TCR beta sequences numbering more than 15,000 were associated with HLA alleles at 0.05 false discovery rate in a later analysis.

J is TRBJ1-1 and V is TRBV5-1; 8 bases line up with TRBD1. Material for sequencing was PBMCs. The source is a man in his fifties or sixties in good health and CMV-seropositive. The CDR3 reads CASSYYPQGENTEAFF. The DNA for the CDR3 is TGCGCCAGCAGCTACTACCCACAGGGGGAGAACACTGAAGCTTTCTTT.